The TCR beta chain under discussion was sequenced for a study of cytomegalovirus exposure and HLA in healthy donors. The primer mix had 60 Vbeta and 13 Jbeta primers. Sequencing used immunoSEQ multiplex PCR; TCRdb keeps in-frame clones, though not all of them. The sample lists roughly 150,000 clones, roughly 76% occurring once. The germline V gene encodes CDR1 SGHTA and CDR2 FQGNSA. The CDR3 covers 15 residues. Between the trimmed V and J ends, which lost 8 bases and 3 bases, there was a span of 16 bases. The origin of this receptor is a male donor in good health and CMV-seronegative. The V and J genes are TRBV7-2 and TRBJ2-2; D ambiguous. Sequenced material: PBMCs. This CDR3 is CASSLLIADTGELFF. The CDR3, as DNA: TGTGCCAGCTCGTTGCTGATAGCTGACACCGGGGAGCTGTTTTTT.